This passage covers 17 T cell receptor beta chains from one sample sequenced in a study of Ad26.COV2.S vaccination and SARS-CoV-2 variants. Specified treatment: 19 received Ad26.COV2.S at low or high dose, single or two shots; about 5 received placebo; per-sample allocation not given. Day 63 following the first vaccine or placebo injection was when the samples were taken. Sequencing used immunoSEQ multiplex PCR; TCRdb keeps in-frame clones, though not all of them. The repertoire consists of about 370,000 clones, with approximately 86% occurring once and the leading ten covering approximately 3.7%. The specimen was peripheral blood, collected in a trial of Ad26.COV2.S vaccine versus placebo. These receptors were taken from a person between 18 and 65 years old who received the Ad26.COV2.S COVID-19 vaccine or a placebo.

This clone was recorded once. The chain uses TRBV6-2 or TRBV6-3 and TRBJ2-2; 11 nucleotides line up with TRBD2. The CDR3 is 17 residues long. V was pared by 6 bases and J by 6 bases, with 12 bases of the junction left unmatched. Germline V lookup: CDR1 MNHEY, CDR2 SVGEGT. The CDR3 nucleotides are TGTGCCAGCAGCCGCCCCTTTAGCGGGGGGGCCTCCGGGGAGCTGTTTTTT. Protein sequence: CASSRPFSGGASGELFF.

The rearrangement uses TRBV29-1 and TRBJ1-1; the D is unclear. The CDR3 runs to 13 residues. The V end was cut by 3 bases, the J end by 0 bases, with 8 bases between. Germline CDR1 and CDR2: SQVTM and ANQGSEA. The CDR3 nucleotides are TGCAGCGTTGAGAGGAGGATGAACACTGAAGCTTTCTTT. It yields the protein CSVERRMNTEAFF.

A note on this clone: The same CDR3 can be traced to other DNA sequences in this sample. The chain carries TRBV6-2 or TRBV6-3 and TRBJ1-1; no definite D call. The germline V gene encodes CDR1 MNHEY and CDR2 SVGEGT. V lost 6 bases and J 1 base, leaving 9 bases between the germline ends. The CDR3 covers 13 residues. The CDR3 here is CASSLGRNTEAFF. CDR3 DNA: TGTGCCAGCAGCCTAGGACGGAACACTGAAGCTTTCTTT.

This sequence joins TRBV11-2 and TRBJ1-4; 7 bases agree with TRBD1. This CDR3 contains 14 residues. The V gene end was trimmed by 5 bases and the J gene end by 7 bases; junction bases not matched to a gene: 7. Germline lookup yields CDR1 SGHAT and CDR2 FQNNGV. DNA for the CDR3: TGTGCCAGCAGCCCCGACAGGGTTTTTGAAAAACTGTTTTTT. Translating gives CASSPDRVFEKLFF.

V usage is TRBV3-1 (or the pseudogene TRBV3-2) and J usage is TRBJ2-7; a possible D gene is TRBD2 (6 bases). Germline V gene data show CDR1 as LGHDT and CDR2 as YNNKEL (reference sequence). V lost 3 bases to trimming and J lost 12 bases, with 18 bases between them. The CDR3 runs 13 residues. CDR3 sequence (DNA): TGTGCCAGCAGCCATTTATTACTAGCTGATTTGTACTTC. Encoded protein: CASSHLLLADLYF.

CDR3 DNA sequence: TGTGCCAGCAGTTTATCCCCCTCCTTTGAGCAGTACTTC. It specifies CASSLSPSFEQYF. This chain links TRBV27 with TRBJ2-7; D ambiguous. This CDR3 is built from 13 residues. CDR1 and CDR2 (germline): MNHEY, SMNVEV (reference sequence). Between the trimmed V and J ends, which lost 0 bases and 7 bases, there was a span of 10 bases.

The chain employs TRBV11-1 and TRBJ2-7; 7 bases map to TRBD2. CDR3 length: 14 residues. Germline lookup yields CDR1 SGHAT and CDR2 FQDESV (reference sequence). J was trimmed by 3 bases and V by 5 bases; bases with no gene match: 7. The CDR3 nucleotides are TGTGCCAGCAGCGCGAGCCGGGGGGACTACGAGCAGTACTTC. Translation: CASSASRGDYEQYF.

This chain joins TRBV2 and TRBJ1-2; D is undetermined. The CDR3 has 15 residues. Germline CDR1 SNHLY, CDR2 FYNNEI. The V end lost 6 bases, the J end lost 4 bases, and 18 bases lay between the germline ends. This CDR3 is CASRVRGISRYGYTF. The CDR3 DNA follows: TGTGCCAGCAGGGTCCGCGGAATAAGCCGCTATGGCTACACCTTC.

CDR3 DNA sequence: TGTGCCAGCAGCAGTCAAGGGGGGAACTATGGCTACACCTTC. Amino acid sequence: CASSSQGGNYGYTF. The chain employs TRBV7-9 and TRBJ1-2; D possibly corresponds to TRBD1 (6 bases). The V and J ends lost 5 bases and 2 bases respectively, with 12 bases between them. Germline CDR1 is SEHNR and CDR2 is FQNEAQ (reference sequence). This CDR3 region has 14 residues.

CDR3 sequence reads: CAWRERIQETQYF. CDR3 bases: TGTGCCTGGAGGGAAAGAATCCAAGAGACCCAGTACTTC. J is TRBJ2-5 and V is TRBV30, with D hard to call. This CDR3 has 13 amino acids. V lost 3 bases and J 1 base, leaving 9 bases between the germline ends. CDR1 is GTSNPN, CDR2 SVGIG, per germline (reference sequence).

The chain combines TRBV29-1 with TRBJ1-1; D may be TRBD1 (6 bases). The CDR3 covers 12 residues. V lost 7 bases and J lost 6, with 15 bases in between. CDR1 and CDR2 from the germline V gene are SQVTM and ANQGSEA. The CDR3 region has the DNA TGCAGCGGCGGACAGACGACCTCTGAAGCTTTCTTT. Translation gives CSGGQTTSEAFF. The full variable domain, rest sourced from reference TRBV29-1 and TRBJ1-1, is SAVISQKPSRDICQRGTSLTIQCQVDSQVTMMFWYRQQPGQSLTLIATANQGSEATYESGFVIDKFPISRPNLTFSTLTVSNMSPEDSSIYLCSGGQTTSEAFFGQGTRLTVV.

The chain links TRBV7-8 to TRBJ1-3; 7 bases fit TRBD1. CDR1 SGHVS and CDR2 FQNEAQ come from the germline V gene. The CDR3 sequence is 16 residues long. V lost 5 bases, J lost 0 bases, and 7 bases stayed unmatched. The CDR3 DNA reads as TGTGCCAGCAGCCCAAGGAGACAGGGCTCTGGAAACACCATATATTTT. Translated, it gives CASSPRRQGSGNTIYF.

This clone was recorded only once. V gene TRBV5-4 combines with J gene TRBJ2-3; TRBD2 agrees at 8 bases. This CDR3 contains 16 residues. CDR1 and CDR2 from the germline V gene are SGHNT and YYREEE (reference sequence). V gave up 5 bases and J gave up 2 bases; unmatched junction bases: 10. The CDR3 DNA follows: TGTGCCAGCAGTCCAACTAGCGGAACATACACAGATACGCAGTATTTT. The encoded protein is CASSPTSGTYTDTQYF.

The chain links TRBV15 to TRBJ2-7; D is uncertain. The CDR3 contains 11 residues. Per the germline V gene, CDR1 is LNHNV and CDR2 is YYDKDF (reference sequence). V dropped 6 bases and J dropped 1 base, with 4 bases sitting between them. CDR3 in amino acids: CATRGSYEQYF. CDR3 in DNA: TGTGCCACCAGGGGTTCCTACGAGCAGTACTTC. The entire variable domain, with the rest obtained from reference TRBV15 and TRBJ2-7, is as follows: DAMVIQNPRYQVTQFGKPVTLSCSQTLNHNVMYWYQQKSSQAPKLLFHYYDKDFNNEADTPDNFQSRRPNTSFCFLDIRSPGLGDTAMYLCATRGSYEQYFGPGTRLTVT.

V gene TRBV4-1 combines with J gene TRBJ1-2, with no clear D. Trimming pared 3 bases from V and 5 bases from J, leaving 13 bases between. This CDR3 region has 14 residues. Germline V gene lookup returns CDR1 MGHRA and CDR2 YSYEKL. The CDR3: CASSQDGVLYGYTF. CDR3 in DNA: TGCGCCAGCAGCCAGGATGGAGTGCTTTATGGCTACACCTTC.

J is TRBJ1-6 and V is TRBV27; 9 positions agree with TRBD1. CDR1 MNHEY and CDR2 SMNVEV come from the germline V gene (reference sequence). J gave up 8 bases and V 6 bases, and 2 bases lay outside the gene matches. The CDR3 totals 13 residues. In nucleotides, the CDR3 is TGTGCCAGCAGCGACAGGGGGTATTCACCCCTCCACTTT. This translates into CASSDRGYSPLHF.

The rearrangement links TRBV7-9 to TRBJ2-5, with D perhaps being TRBD1 or TRBD2 (6 bases each). Germline CDR1 and CDR2: SEHNR and FQNEAQ (reference sequence). Trimming left V 2 bases short and J 1 base short, with 11 bases between. The CDR3 extends over 15 amino acids. The CDR3 coding sequence is TGTGCCAGCAGCTTAAGGGGGGTCCTCCAAGAGACCCAGTACTTC. It translates to CASSLRGVLQETQYF. Together with reference TRBV7-9 and TRBJ2-5, the CDR3 gives the full variable domain: DTGVSQNPRHKITKRGQNVTFRCDPISEHNRLYWYRQTLGQGPEFLTYFQNEAQLEKSRLLSDRFSAERPKGSFSTLEIQRTEQGDSAMYLCASSLRGVLQETQYFGPGTRLLVL.